A selection of T cell receptor beta chains follows, all from one sample in a study of response to subunit inactivated influenza vaccine. TCRdb re-called the RT-PCR reads with MiXCR, one entry per CDR3 protein. This table has almost 250,000 distinct CDR3 sequences, 9.5% to 15% appearing once. The sample was non-naive T cells sorted from PBMCs, taken roughly 2 weeks before vaccination. The origin of the receptors is a man aged 45-65 years who received an inactivated influenza vaccine. The CDR3 runs from the conserved cysteine through the conserved F or W. A D gene is named only where the DNA matches it firmly. A clone size is listed for some rows: how often the clone was seen (once, few, many), or a class if it is expanded.

j_call	d_call	clone_size	v_call	cdr3_nt	cdr3_aa
TRBJ2-7	-	-	TRBV7-3	TGTGCCAGCAGCTTAACGAAGAAGGACGAGCAGTACTTC	CASSLTKKDEQYF
TRBJ2-2	-	few	TRBV4-1	TGCGCCAGCAGCCAAGATAGCACCGTGAAAACCGGGGAGCTGTTTTTT	CASSQDSTVKTGELFF
TRBJ2-2	-	few	TRBV12-3/TRBV12-4	TGTGCCAGCAGTGTCAAGGACACCGGGGAGCTGTTTTTT	CASSVKDTGELFF
TRBJ1-2	-	few	TRBV18	TGTGCCAGCTCACCTGTGGGCAAAACCTATGGCTACACCTTC	CASSPVGKTYGYTF
TRBJ1-2	-	few	TRBV18	TGTGCCAGCTCACCAGGGGGGACTACTATGGGCTACACCTTC	CASSPGGTTMGYTF
TRBJ1-5	TRBD1	few	TRBV28	TGTGCCAGCAGAAGAGAGACAGGGTCTAGCAATCAGCCCCAGCATTTT	CASRRETGSSNQPQHF
TRBJ2-6	-	-	TRBV6-1	TGTGCCAGCGGACCAGGGTTAGGAGCCAACGTCCTGACTTTC	CASGPGLGANVLTF
TRBJ2-1	-	few	TRBV11-2	TGTGCCAGCAGCTTAGTAGGGGGGGGGTTTAACTCCTACAATGAGCAGTTCTTC	CASSLVGGGFNSYNEQFF
TRBJ2-1	-	many	TRBV10-3	TGTGCCATCAGTAGACCAGGGGGGGGACACGAGCAGTTCTTC	CAISRPGGGHEQFF
TRBJ2-7	TRBD2	-	TRBV28	TGTGCCAGCACCTCTGGGTGGCGAGCGGGGAGCGCCTACGAGCAGTACTTC	CASTSGWRAGSAYEQYF
TRBJ2-1	-	few	TRBV9	TGTGCCAGCAGCCCGCGGAGCTCCTACAATGAGCAGTTCTTC	CASSPRSSYNEQFF
TRBJ2-1	-	-	TRBV7-9	TGTGCCAGCAGCCTTCGATTACAGGGTTCCAATGAGCAGTTCTTC	CASSLRLQGSNEQFF
TRBJ2-7	-	few	TRBV11-2	TGTGCCAGCAGCAAAAGGGACGGGAGCTACGAGCAGTACTTC	CASSKRDGSYEQYF
TRBJ2-1	-	-	TRBV11-2	TGTGCCAGCAGCTTAGATTACCAAAACAATGAGCAGTTCTTC	CASSLDYQNNEQFF
TRBJ2-3	-	-	TRBV20-1	TGCAGTGCCCGGACTTTGGAGCGGAGCTTCACAGATACGCAGTATTTT	CSARTLERSFTDTQYF
TRBJ1-2	-	-	TRBV28	TGTGCCAGCACAACAATGGCAGGGGCAGGCTATGGCTACACCTTC	CASTTMAGAGYGYTF
TRBJ1-6	-	many	TRBV27	TGTGCCAGCAGGGACCGATATAATTCACCCCTCCACTTT	CASRDRYNSPLHF
TRBJ2-2	TRBD2	many	TRBV24-1	TGTGCCACCAGTGATCCTAGCGGAACGAACACCGGGGAGCTGTTTTTT	CATSDPSGTNTGELFF
TRBJ2-6	-	once	TRBV5-1	TGCGCCAGCAGCGTAGGGGGGTCGACTGGGGCCAACGTCCTGACTTTC	CASSVGGSTGANVLTF
TRBJ2-2	TRBD1	many	TRBV6-2/TRBV6-3	TGTGCCAGCAGTTCAGGGGGCCAGGGGACCGGGGAGCTGTTTTTT	CASSSGGQGTGELFF